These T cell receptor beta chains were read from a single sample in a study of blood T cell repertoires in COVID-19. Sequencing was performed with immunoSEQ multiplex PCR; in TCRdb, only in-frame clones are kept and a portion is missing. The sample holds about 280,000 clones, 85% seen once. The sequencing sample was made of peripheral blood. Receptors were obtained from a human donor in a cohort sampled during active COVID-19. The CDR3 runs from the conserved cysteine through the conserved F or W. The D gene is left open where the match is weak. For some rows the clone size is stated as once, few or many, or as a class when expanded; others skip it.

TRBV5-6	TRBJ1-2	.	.	CASSFLQGGYTF	TGTGCCAGCAGCTTTCTTCAGGGTGGCTACACCTTC
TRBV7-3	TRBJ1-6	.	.	CASSLNSGTTNSPLHF	TGTGCCAGCAGCCTAAACTCCGGGACAACTAATTCACCCCTCCACTTT
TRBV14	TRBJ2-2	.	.	CASSHLGRTGELFF	TGTGCCAGCAGCCACCTGGGGAGGACCGGGGAGCTGTTTTTT
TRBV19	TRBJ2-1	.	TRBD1	CARSGQEDNEQFF	TGTGCCAGATCAGGACAGGAGGACAATGAGCAGTTCTTC
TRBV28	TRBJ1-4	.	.	CASSSFVRGATLELFF	TGTGCCAGCAGTTCTTTTGTCCGGGGGGCCACGCTGGAACTGTTTTTT
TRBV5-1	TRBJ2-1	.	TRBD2	CASSFNGGAYNEQFF	TGCGCCAGCAGCTTTAACGGGGGGGCCTACAATGAGCAGTTCTTC
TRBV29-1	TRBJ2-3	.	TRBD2	CSVAWTSGKPGDTQYF	TGCAGCGTTGCATGGACTAGCGGGAAGCCTGGAGATACGCAGTATTTT
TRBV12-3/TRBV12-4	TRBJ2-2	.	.	CASQPSNGELFF	TGTGCCAGCCAACCGAGTAACGGGGAGCTGTTTTTT
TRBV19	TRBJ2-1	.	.	CASSIADSQQFF	TGTGCCAGTAGTATAGCGGACTCGCAGCAGTTCTTC
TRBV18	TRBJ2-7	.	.	CASSDSASRYYEQYF	TGTGCCAGCTCAGACAGTGCCTCAAGATACTACGAGCAGTACTTC
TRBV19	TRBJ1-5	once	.	CASSADTYQPQHF	TGTGCCAGTAGTGCGGACACTTATCAGCCCCAGCATTTT
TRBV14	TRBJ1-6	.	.	CASSLVGFNSPLHF	TGTGCCAGCAGCCTCGTCGGTTTTAATTCACCCCTCCACTTT
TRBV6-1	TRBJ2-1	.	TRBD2	CASSESLAGPYNEQFF	TGTGCCAGCAGTGAGAGCTTAGCGGGGCCCTACAATGAGCAGTTCTTC
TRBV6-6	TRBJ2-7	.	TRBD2	CASSFLAGSYEQYF	TGTGCCAGCAGTTTTCTAGCGGGGAGCTACGAGCAGTACTTC
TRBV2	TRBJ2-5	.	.	CASSEFFSSDRETQYF	TGTGCCAGCAGTGAATTTTTTTCCTCGGACAGAGAGACCCAGTACTTC
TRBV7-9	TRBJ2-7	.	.	CASSATSPHEQYF	TGTGCCAGCAGCGCCACTAGTCCCCACGAGCAGTACTTC
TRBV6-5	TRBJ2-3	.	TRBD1	CASSYRGRATDTQYF	TGTGCCAGCAGTTACAGGGGGCGGGCCACAGATACGCAGTATTTT
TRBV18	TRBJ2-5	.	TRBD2	CASSPTSGRASKTQYF	TGTGCCAGCTCACCAACTAGCGGGAGGGCCTCGAAGACCCAGTACTTC
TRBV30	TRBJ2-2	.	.	CAWTGNLGELFF	TGTGCCTGGACAGGGAACCTCGGGGAGCTGTTTTTT
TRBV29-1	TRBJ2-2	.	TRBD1	CSVDTGQGIGGELFF	TGCAGCGTTGATACGGGACAGGGGATCGGCGGGGAGCTGTTTTTT
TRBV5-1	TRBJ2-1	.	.	CASSLFLATTTNEQFF	TGCGCCAGCAGCTTATTCTTAGCGACTACTACCAATGAGCAGTTCTTC
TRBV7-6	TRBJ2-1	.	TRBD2	CASSHSSGRTSNEQFF	TGTGCCAGCAGTCACTCTAGCGGGAGGACCTCCAATGAGCAGTTCTTC
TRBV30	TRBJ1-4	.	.	CAWSPLSSNEKLFF	TGTGCCTGGAGCCCCCTCTCCTCTAATGAAAAACTGTTTTTT
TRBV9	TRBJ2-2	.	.	CASSPRQVSGELFF	TGTGCCAGCAGCCCCCGGCAGGTATCCGGGGAGCTGTTTTTT
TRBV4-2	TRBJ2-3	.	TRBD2	CASSPMRTSEITDTQYF	TGTGCCAGCAGCCCCATGCGGACTAGCGAGATCACAGATACGCAGTATTTT
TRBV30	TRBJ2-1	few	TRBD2	CAWSKGSGREGSYNEQFF	TGTGCCTGGAGTAAGGGTAGCGGGAGGGAAGGTTCCTACAATGAGCAGTTCTTC
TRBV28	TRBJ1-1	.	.	CASSFRQRDTEAFF	TGTGCCAGCAGTTTCCGACAGCGGGACACTGAAGCTTTCTTT
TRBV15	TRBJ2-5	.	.	CATSRARGFQETQYF	TGTGCCACCAGCAGAGCGCGGGGTTTCCAAGAGACCCAGTACTTC
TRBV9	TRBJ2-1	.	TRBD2	CASSVGSGPYNEQFF	TGTGCCAGCAGCGTAGGTAGCGGGCCCTACAATGAGCAGTTCTTC
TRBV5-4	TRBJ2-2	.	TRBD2	CAISKREPGELFF	TGTGCCATCAGCAAGCGGGAGCCCGGGGAGCTGTTTTTT
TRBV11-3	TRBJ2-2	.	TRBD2	CASSLETSGRAAELFF	TGTGCCAGCAGCTTAGAGACTAGCGGGAGGGCCGCGGAGCTGTTTTTT
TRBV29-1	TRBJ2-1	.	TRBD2	CSVKTSVSSGQFF	TGCAGCGTCAAGACTAGCGTAAGCTCGGGGCAGTTCTTC
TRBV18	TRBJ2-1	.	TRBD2	CASSPKGAGVGEQFF	TGTGCCAGCTCACCAAAAGGAGCGGGAGTAGGTGAGCAGTTCTTC
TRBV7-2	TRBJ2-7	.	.	CASSLPQVFEQYF	TGTGCCAGCAGCTTACCCCAGGTGTTCGAGCAGTACTTC
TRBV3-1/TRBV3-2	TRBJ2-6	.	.	CASSTRESGANVLTF	TGTGCCAGCTCTACGAGGGAGTCTGGGGCCAACGTCCTGACTTTC
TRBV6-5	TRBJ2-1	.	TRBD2	CASRAGLANHEQFF	TGTGCCAGCAGGGCGGGACTAGCGAACCATGAGCAGTTCTTC
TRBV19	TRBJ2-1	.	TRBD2	CASKDPRRGTSGAQSSYNEQFF	TGTGCCAGTAAGGACCCACGCCGGGGCACTAGCGGGGCACAGAGCTCCTACAATGAGCAGTTCTTC
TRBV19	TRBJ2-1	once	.	CASSMGQITYNEQFF	TGTGCCAGTAGTATGGGGCAGATAACGTACAATGAGCAGTTCTTC
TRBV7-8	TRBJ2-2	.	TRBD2	CASSRAGVRTGELFF	TGTGCCAGCAGCCGAGCGGGAGTAAGGACCGGGGAGCTGTTTTTT
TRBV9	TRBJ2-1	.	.	CASSVESRNNEQFF	TGTGCCAGCAGCGTAGAATCTAGAAACAATGAGCAGTTCTTC
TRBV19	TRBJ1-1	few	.	CASSKLQGSTEAFF	TGTGCCAGTAGTAAACTCCAGGGGAGCACTGAAGCTTTCTTT
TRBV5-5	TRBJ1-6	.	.	CASSLGRKNSPLHF	TGTGCCAGCAGCTTGGGCAGGAAGAATTCACCCCTCCACTTT
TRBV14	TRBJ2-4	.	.	CASSQDKHPGNIQYF	TGTGCCAGCAGCCAAGATAAGCACCCGGGGAACATTCAGTACTTC
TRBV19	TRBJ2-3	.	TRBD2	CASSVLLAGSNTDTQYF	TGTGCCAGTAGTGTATTACTAGCGGGGAGTAACACAGATACGCAGTATTTT
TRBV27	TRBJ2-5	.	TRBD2	CASSKLAVAAETQYF	TGTGCCAGCAGTAAGCTAGCGGTAGCTGCAGAGACCCAGTACTTC
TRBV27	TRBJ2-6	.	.	CASSPNFSGANVLTF	TGTGCCAGCAGCCCAAATTTCTCTGGGGCCAACGTCCTGACTTTC
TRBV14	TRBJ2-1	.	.	CASSQDIARSEQFF	TGTGCCAGCAGCCAAGATATAGCGAGGAGTGAGCAGTTCTTC
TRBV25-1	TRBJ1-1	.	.	CASRGQMGAFF	TGTGCCAGCAGGGGGCAAATGGGAGCTTTCTTT
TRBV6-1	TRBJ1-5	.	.	CASSERRGLSNQPQHF	TGTGCCAGCAGTGAAAGGAGGGGCCTTAGCAATCAGCCCCAGCATTTT
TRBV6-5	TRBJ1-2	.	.	CASRNSGSNYGYTF	TGTGCCAGCCGAAACAGTGGCTCTAACTATGGCTACACCTTC
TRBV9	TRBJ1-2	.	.	CASSPLLEGSYTF	TGTGCCAGCAGCCCCCTCCTGGAGGGAAGCTACACCTTC
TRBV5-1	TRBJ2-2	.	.	CASSWTANTGELFF	TGCGCCAGCAGCTGGACAGCGAACACCGGGGAGCTGTTTTTT
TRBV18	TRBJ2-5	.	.	CASSPPSGESTQYF	TGTGCCAGCTCACCACCGTCAGGGGAGTCAACCCAGTACTTC
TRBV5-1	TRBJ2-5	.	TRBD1	CASSSGGGETQYF	TGCGCCAGCAGCTCAGGGGGCGGGGAGACCCAGTACTTC
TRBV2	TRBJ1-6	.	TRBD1	CASSRQGYASPLHF	TGTGCCAGCAGCCGACAGGGGTACGCGTCACCCCTCCACTTT
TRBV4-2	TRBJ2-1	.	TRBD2	CASSQAGLALNEQFF	TGTGCCAGCAGCCAAGCCGGACTAGCGCTCAATGAGCAGTTCTTC
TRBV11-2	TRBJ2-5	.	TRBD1	CASSSRDREVETQYF	TGTGCCAGCAGCTCCCGGGACAGAGAAGTAGAGACCCAGTACTTC
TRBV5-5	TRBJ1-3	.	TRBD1	CASSLEVGQVSGNTIYF	TGTGCCAGCAGCTTGGAAGTGGGACAGGTTTCTGGAAACACCATATATTTT
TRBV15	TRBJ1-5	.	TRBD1	CATSREVGTVNQPQHF	TGTGCCACCAGCAGAGAAGTCGGGACAGTCAATCAGCCCCAGCATTTT
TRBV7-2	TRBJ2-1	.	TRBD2	CASSLVSSGRARPRNEQFF	TGTGCCAGCAGCTTAGTATCTAGCGGGAGGGCGAGACCACGCAATGAGCAGTTCTTC